These 8 T cell receptor beta chains originate from one sample sequenced in a study of memory CD4+ T cells and cytomegalovirus serostatus. Repertoires were generated with immunoSEQ multiplex PCR, while TCRdb's copy carries only in-frame clones and drops some. This table has some 44,000 clones, roughly 80% appearing once. The sort gate was single viable CD3+CD4+CD8-CD45RO+ cells for memory CD4+ T cells. Sequencing was performed on memory CD4+ T cells from blood. The origin of the receptors is an adult in good health and CMV-seronegative.

The gene calls are TRBV7-9 and TRBJ1-4; maybe TRBD1 (5 bases). Trimming removed 1 base from V and 0 bases from J, with 6 bases in between. The CDR3 has 15 amino acids. CDR1 is SEHNR and CDR2 is FQNEAQ in the germline V gene (reference sequence). The CDR3 DNA follows: TGTGCCAGCAGCTTAGGGGACGCAACTAATGAAAAACTGTTTTTT. It specifies CASSLGDATNEKLFF.

The rearrangement joins TRBV4-2 to TRBJ1-6; D remains unclear. V gave up 0 bases and J gave up 6 bases, with 9 bases separating them. This CDR3 region has 15 residues. Per germline, CDR1 LGHNA and CDR2 YNFKEQ. The CDR3 bases are TGTGCCAGCAGCCAAGATGACAAGTCTAATTCACCCCTCCACTTT. Encoded protein: CASSQDDKSNSPLHF.

In DNA form, the CDR3 reads TGCAGCGGCCAACGACGGGACAGGGGGCTCCCGGGGGCGAGAGATACGCAGTATTTT. Encoded protein: CSGQRRDRGLPGARDTQYF. This chain uses TRBV29-1 with TRBJ2-3; 12 bases agree with TRBD1. The CDR3 spans 19 residues. V lost 7 bases and J lost 5; bases outside the gene matches: 22. Germline CDR1 and CDR2: SQVTM and ANQGSEA.

The rearrangement links TRBV5-6 to TRBJ1-4; 9 bases are shared with TRBD1. This CDR3 is built from 18 residues. V lost 3 bases, J lost 5 bases, and 14 bases stayed unmatched. The germline gives CDR1 SGHDT, CDR2 YYEEEE. The CDR3 DNA sequence: TGTGCCAGCAGCTCCCGAGGGACAGGGACTAGTTACAATGAAAAACTGTTTTTT. Translating it yields CASSSRGTGTSYNEKLFF.

The rearrangement joins TRBV5-4 to TRBJ1-1; 11 nucleotides match TRBD1. CDR1 SGHNT and CDR2 YYREEE come from the germline V gene (reference sequence). The CDR3 is made up of 17 amino acids. With 7 bases clipped from V and 1 base from J, the junction kept 12 bases outside the gene matches. The CDR3 DNA reads TGTGCCAGCGGAGATGGGGACAGGGGGAAGGAGAACACTGAAGCTTTCTTT. Protein product: CASGDGDRGKENTEAFF.

The V gene is TRBV4-2, the J gene TRBJ2-2; D remains ambiguous. V was shortened by 1 base and J by 7 bases, with 10 bases between the two germline ends. Germline CDR1 and CDR2: LGHNA and YNFKEQ. The CDR3 is 14 residues long. For the CDR3, the DNA is TGTGCCAGCAGCCAAGTTGTTTCGTACGGGGAGCTGTTTTTT. This sequence encodes CASSQVVSYGELFF.

The chain uses TRBV18 and TRBJ2-7; 11 bases agree with TRBD1. CDR3 length: 15 amino acids. The germline V gene encodes CDR1 KGHSH and CDR2 LQKENI. Trimming took 5 bases from V and 4 from J; bases not matched to a gene: 7. CDR3 nucleotides: TGTGCCAGCTCAACTGCCGGGACAGGGGGTTACGAGCAGTACTTC. It is translated as CASSTAGTGGYEQYF.

Details on this clone: Other DNA sequences in this sample translate to the same CDR3. The rearrangement links TRBV7-3 to TRBJ2-5, with unresolved D. This CDR3 contains 13 residues. Germline CDR1 SGHTA, CDR2 FQGTGA. V lost 2 bases to trimming and J lost 2 bases, with 6 bases between them. Here the CDR3 reads CASSLGQQETQYF. DNA for the CDR3: TGTGCCAGCAGCTTAGGTCAGCAAGAGACCCAGTACTTC.